This T cell receptor beta chain comes out of a study of regulatory T cells in long-lasting Graves disease. General observations from the study: Preferential use of TRBV28, TRBJ1-2 and TRBJ2-5 was seen in persistent disease. No thyroid tissue was studied; the work used peripheral blood only.

This clonotype was counted a few times. No antigen is known for it. CDR3 length: 14 residues. Trimming cost V 7 bases and J 9 bases; bases outside gene matches: 13. Germline V gene data show CDR1 as MNHNS and CDR2 as SASEGT. Indicated time point: newly diagnosed GD, antithyroid drugs for less than 3 months. The TCR library was prepared using RNA isolated from PBMCs. CDR3-region Arm-PCR and iRepertoire HTBI primers produced the TCR beta libraries. TCRdb reprocessed the multiplex PCR reads with MiXCR, giving one entry per CDR3 protein. This table has 400,000 to 650,000 distinct CDR3 sequences, roughly 16% appearing once. A further study also used this sample, focusing on T cells in Graves' hyperthyroidism and ophthalmopathy.

This material consisted of peripheral blood mononuclear cells (PBMCs), taken at new diagnosis, from a patient treated with antithyroid drugs. The origin of this receptor is a woman aged 35-60 years with Graves disease. The chain recombines TRBV6-1 with TRBJ1-2; 8 nucleotides match TRBD1. The CDR3 bases are TGTGCCAGCAACGAGCCGGACAGGGAAATAAGCTACACCTTC. Its protein is CASNEPDREISYTF.